This is a list of T cell receptor beta chains from one sample in a study of blood T cell repertoires in COVID-19. Sequencing used immunoSEQ multiplex PCR; TCRdb keeps in-frame clones, though not all of them. Altogether 250,000 or so clones are present, about nine tenths being singletons, with the ten largest covering roughly 0.8%. Sequencing input: peripheral blood. These receptors originate from a man aged 30 to 45 with COVID-19, enrolled during active disease. Both conserved end residues are part of each CDR3. Fields, in order: clone size, J gene, D gene, V gene, CDR3 protein, CDR3 DNA. A D gene is named only where the DNA matches it firmly. Rows may omit the clone size; those that give it use once, few, many or a size class.

size: -; J: TRBJ1-2; D: -; V: TRBV7-9; CDR3: CASSLDMGGHGYTF; DNA: TGTGCCAGCAGCTTAGATATGGGTGGGCATGGCTACACCTTC
size: -; J: TRBJ1-1; D: -; V: TRBV6-1; CDR3: CASSEAGGGLNTEAFF; DNA: TGTGCCAGCAGTGAAGCTGGCGGGGGGCTGAACACTGAAGCTTTCTTT
size: -; J: TRBJ2-7; D: -; V: TRBV7-9; CDR3: CASSPLTSSVSYEQYF; DNA: TGTGCCAGCAGCCCCTTAACTAGCTCAGTTTCCTACGAGCAGTACTTC
size: -; J: TRBJ2-7; D: TRBD1; V: TRBV9; CDR3: CASSAGQGAPEQYF; DNA: TGTGCCAGCAGCGCCGGACAGGGGGCACCCGAGCAGTACTTC
size: -; J: TRBJ2-5; D: TRBD2; V: TRBV4-2; CDR3: CASSQEGVAGGLETQYF; DNA: TGTGCCAGCAGCCAAGAAGGAGTAGCGGGGGGCCTGGAGACCCAGTACTTC
size: -; J: TRBJ1-2; D: -; V: TRBV13; CDR3: CASSPQGSNYGYTF; DNA: TGTGCCAGCAGCCCCCAGGGGTCGAACTATGGCTACACCTTC
size: -; J: TRBJ1-1; D: TRBD1; V: TRBV19; CDR3: CASRQQRQGNTEAFF; DNA: TGTGCCAGTAGACAGCAACGACAGGGGAACACTGAAGCTTTCTTT
size: -; J: TRBJ1-6; D: -; V: TRBV18; CDR3: CASSFFRPGSYNSPLHF; DNA: TGTGCCAGCTCATTTTTCAGACCGGGCTCCTATAATTCACCCCTCCACTTT
size: few; J: TRBJ2-5; D: -; V: TRBV27; CDR3: CASTHGGGGGIETQYF; DNA: TGTGCCAGCACCCACGGGGGAGGAGGGGGCATCGAGACCCAGTACTTC
size: -; J: TRBJ2-7; D: -; V: TRBV7-6; CDR3: CASSPDRFYEQYF; DNA: TGTGCCAGCAGCCCGGACAGATTCTACGAGCAGTACTTC
size: -; J: TRBJ2-1; D: -; V: TRBV4-1; CDR3: CASSRRPGTGTYNEQFF; DNA: TGCGCCAGCAGCCGGAGGCCCGGAACAGGGACCTACAATGAGCAGTTCTTC
size: -; J: TRBJ1-4; D: -; V: TRBV3-1/TRBV3-2; CDR3: CASSQAPGAGHEKLFF; DNA: TGTGCCAGCAGCCAAGCTCCAGGGGCCGGGCATGAAAAACTGTTTTTT
size: -; J: TRBJ1-1; D: -; V: TRBV6-1; CDR3: CASSEPPRSGEAFF; DNA: TGTGCCAGCAGTGAACCGCCACGCTCAGGTGAAGCTTTCTTT
size: -; J: TRBJ1-6; D: -; V: TRBV2; CDR3: CAVSGDSYNSPLHF; DNA: TGTGCCGTCAGCGGTGATTCCTATAATTCACCCCTCCACTTT
size: -; J: TRBJ2-6; D: -; V: TRBV9; CDR3: CASSVGPQAGANVLTF; DNA: TGTGCCAGCAGCGTAGGTCCGCAGGCTGGGGCCAACGTCCTGACTTTC
size: -; J: TRBJ2-3; D: TRBD1; V: TRBV19; CDR3: CASRLGQGGTDTQYF; DNA: TGTGCCAGTAGACTGGGACAGGGGGGCACAGATACGCAGTATTTT
size: -; J: TRBJ1-1; D: TRBD1; V: TRBV11-3; CDR3: CASSPGGKGNTEAFF; DNA: TGTGCCAGCAGCCCAGGGGGAAAAGGGAACACTGAAGCTTTCTTT
size: -; J: TRBJ1-2; D: TRBD1; V: TRBV2; CDR3: CASSETSGQGRGGNYGYTF; DNA: TGTGCCAGCAGTGAAACCTCGGGACAGGGAAGGGGAGGTAACTATGGCTACACCTTC
size: -; J: TRBJ1-3; D: -; V: TRBV5-1; CDR3: CASSLTVRSGNTIYF; DNA: TGCGCCAGCAGCCTGACAGTCCGCTCTGGAAACACCATATATTTT
size: -; J: TRBJ1-6; D: TRBD1; V: TRBV5-1; CDR3: CASSRDSNSPLHF; DNA: TGCGCCAGCAGCAGGGACAGTAATTCACCCCTCCACTTT
size: -; J: TRBJ2-1; D: TRBD1; V: TRBV27; CDR3: CASAGTGGNEQFF; DNA: TGTGCCAGTGCCGGGACAGGAGGCAATGAGCAGTTCTTC
size: -; J: TRBJ2-7; D: TRBD1; V: TRBV19; CDR3: CASSIAGTGGYEQYF; DNA: TGTGCCAGTAGTATAGCGGGGACAGGAGGATACGAGCAGTACTTC
size: -; J: TRBJ2-3; D: TRBD1; V: TRBV19; CDR3: CASSGTGVDTQYF; DNA: TGTGCCAGTAGTGGGACAGGGGTGGATACGCAGTATTTT
size: -; J: TRBJ2-5; D: -; V: TRBV10-1; CDR3: CASSAAGRQETQYF; DNA: TGCGCCAGCAGTGCGGCGGGGAGGCAAGAGACCCAGTACTTC